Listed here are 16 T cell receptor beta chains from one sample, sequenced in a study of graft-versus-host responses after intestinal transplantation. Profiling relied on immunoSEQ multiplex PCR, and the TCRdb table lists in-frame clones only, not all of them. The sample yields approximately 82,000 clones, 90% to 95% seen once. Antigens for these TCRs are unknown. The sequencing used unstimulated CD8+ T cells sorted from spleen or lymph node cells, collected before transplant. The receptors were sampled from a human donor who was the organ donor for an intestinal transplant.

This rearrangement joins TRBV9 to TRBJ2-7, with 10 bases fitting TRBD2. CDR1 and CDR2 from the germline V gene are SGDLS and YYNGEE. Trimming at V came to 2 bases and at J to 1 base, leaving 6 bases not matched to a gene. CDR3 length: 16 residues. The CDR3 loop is CASSVLAGEESYEQYF. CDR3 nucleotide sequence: TGTGCCAGCAGCGTTCTAGCGGGAGAGGAGTCCTACGAGCAGTACTTC.

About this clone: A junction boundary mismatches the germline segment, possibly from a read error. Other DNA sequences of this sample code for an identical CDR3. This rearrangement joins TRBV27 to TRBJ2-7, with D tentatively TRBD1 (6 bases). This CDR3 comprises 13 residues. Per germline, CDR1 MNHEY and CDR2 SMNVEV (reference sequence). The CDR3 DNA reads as TGTGCTAGCAGCTTGACAGGCTCCTACGAGCAGTACTTC. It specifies CASSLTGSYEQYF.

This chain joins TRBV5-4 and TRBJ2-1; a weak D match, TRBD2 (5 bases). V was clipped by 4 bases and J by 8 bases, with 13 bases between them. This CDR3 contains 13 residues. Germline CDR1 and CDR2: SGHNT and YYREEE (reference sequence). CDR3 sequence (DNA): TGTGCCAGCAGCACCACTAGGGCAGATGAGCAGTTCTTC. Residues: CASSTTRADEQFF.

CDR3 region: CASSRTPLTSGSSYEQYF. The CDR3 coding sequence is TGTGCCAGCAGCCGGACCCCCCTTACTAGCGGGAGCTCCTACGAGCAGTACTTC. This chain links TRBV27 with TRBJ2-7; TRBD2 matches at 11 bases. This CDR3 region has 18 residues. V dropped 6 bases and J dropped 0; count of bases not matched to a gene: 13. CDR1 and CDR2 (germline): MNHEY, SMNVEV (reference sequence).

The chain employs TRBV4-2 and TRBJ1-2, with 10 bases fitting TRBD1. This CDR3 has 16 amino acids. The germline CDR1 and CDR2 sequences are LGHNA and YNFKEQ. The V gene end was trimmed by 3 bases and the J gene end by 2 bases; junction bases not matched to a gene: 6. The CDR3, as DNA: TGTGCCAGCAGCCAGGCGGGACAGGGGCGAAACTATGGCTACACCTTC. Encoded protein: CASSQAGQGRNYGYTF.

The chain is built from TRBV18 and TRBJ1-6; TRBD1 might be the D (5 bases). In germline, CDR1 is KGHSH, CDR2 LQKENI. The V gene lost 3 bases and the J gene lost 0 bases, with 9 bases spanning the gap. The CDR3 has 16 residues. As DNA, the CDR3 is TGTGCCAGCTCACCTCGGACACTCTCCTATAATTCACCCCTCCACTTT. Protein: CASSPRTLSYNSPLHF.

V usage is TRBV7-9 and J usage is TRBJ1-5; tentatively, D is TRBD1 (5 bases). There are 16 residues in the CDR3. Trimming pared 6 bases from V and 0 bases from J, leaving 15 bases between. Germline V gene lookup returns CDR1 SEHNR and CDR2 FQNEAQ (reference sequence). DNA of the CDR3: TGTGCCAGCAGTTCCACGGCGGGGGGTAGCAATCAGCCCCAGCATTTT. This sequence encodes CASSSTAGGSNQPQHF.

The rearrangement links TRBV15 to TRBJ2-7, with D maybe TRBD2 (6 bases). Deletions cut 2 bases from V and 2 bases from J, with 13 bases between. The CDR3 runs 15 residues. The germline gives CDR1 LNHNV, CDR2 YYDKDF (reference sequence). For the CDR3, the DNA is TGTGCCACCAGCAGATCCCTCCCGGGGGCCTACGAGCAGTACTTC. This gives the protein CATSRSLPGAYEQYF.

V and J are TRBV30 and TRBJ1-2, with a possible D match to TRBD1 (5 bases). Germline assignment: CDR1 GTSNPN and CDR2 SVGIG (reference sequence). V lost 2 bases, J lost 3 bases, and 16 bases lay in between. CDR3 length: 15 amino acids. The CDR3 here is CAWSRLYGGDYGYTF. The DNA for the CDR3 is TGTGCCTGGAGTCGTCTATATGGGGGGGACTATGGCTACACCTTC.

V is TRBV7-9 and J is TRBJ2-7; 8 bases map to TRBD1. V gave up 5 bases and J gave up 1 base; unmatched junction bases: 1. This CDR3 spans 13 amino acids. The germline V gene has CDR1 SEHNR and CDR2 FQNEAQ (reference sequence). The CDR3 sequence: CASSRQGSYEQYF. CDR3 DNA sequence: TGTGCCAGCAGCCGACAGGGGTCCTACGAGCAGTACTTC.

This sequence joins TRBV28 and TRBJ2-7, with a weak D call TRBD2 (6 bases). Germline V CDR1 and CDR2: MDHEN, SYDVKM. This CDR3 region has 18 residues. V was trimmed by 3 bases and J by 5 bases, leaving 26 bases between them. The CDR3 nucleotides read TGTGCCAGCAGTTTGGTTTGGGCTAGCGTGGACATTGTCGACGAGCAGTACTTC. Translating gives CASSLVWASVDIVDEQYF.

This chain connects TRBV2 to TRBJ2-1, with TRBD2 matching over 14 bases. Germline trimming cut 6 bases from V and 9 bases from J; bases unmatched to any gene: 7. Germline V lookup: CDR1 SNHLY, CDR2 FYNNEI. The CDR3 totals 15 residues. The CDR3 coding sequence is TGTGCCAGCAGGGGACTAGCGGGAGTGAGAGGTGAGCAGTTCTTC. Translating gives CASRGLAGVRGEQFF.

CDR3 bases: TGCGCCAGCAGCCAAGGGTCGGGTGGACAGGGGGACGAGCAGTACTTC. The encoded protein is CASSQGSGGQGDEQYF. This chain uses TRBV4-1 with TRBJ2-7, with 10 bases that match TRBD1. Germline CDR1 and CDR2: MGHRA and YSYEKL. This CDR3 comprises 16 residues. V lost 1 base to trimming and J lost 5 bases; unmatched junction nucleotides: 8.

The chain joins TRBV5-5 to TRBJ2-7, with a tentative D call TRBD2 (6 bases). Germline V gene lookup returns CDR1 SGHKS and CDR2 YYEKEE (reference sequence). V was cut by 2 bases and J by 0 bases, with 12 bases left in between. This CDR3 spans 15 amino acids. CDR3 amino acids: CASSFSGSNSYEQYF. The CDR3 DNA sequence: TGTGCCAGCAGCTTCTCCGGGAGTAACTCCTACGAGCAGTACTTC.

CDR3 region: CASSLVASGGELFF. The CDR3 DNA is TGTGCCAGCAGCTTGGTGGCTAGCGGGGGGGAGCTGTTTTTT. V is TRBV5-6 and J is TRBJ2-2; 8 nucleotides align to TRBD2. CDR1 is SGHDT, CDR2 YYEEEE, per germline. The CDR3 spans 14 residues. V shed 0 bases, J shed 8 bases, and the junction held 3 bases outside the gene matches. Full variable domain (remainder filled in from reference TRBV5-6 and TRBJ2-2): DAGVTQSPTHLIKTRGQQVTLRCSPKSGHDTVSWYQQALGQGPQFIFQYYEEEERQRGNFPDRFSGHQFPNYSSELNVNALLLGDSALYLCASSLVASGGELFFGEGSRLTVL.

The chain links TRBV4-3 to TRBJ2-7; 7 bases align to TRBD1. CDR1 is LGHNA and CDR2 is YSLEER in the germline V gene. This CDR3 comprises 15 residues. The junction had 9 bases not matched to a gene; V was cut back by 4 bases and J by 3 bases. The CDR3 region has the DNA TGCGCCAGCAGCCCAGTGACAGGGAATGTCTACGAGCAGTACTTC. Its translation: CASSPVTGNVYEQYF.